This T cell receptor (beta chain) was observed in a study of human T cells and chemical hapten exposure. In the study overall: Read at 6 days, the patch tests placed 0.01% DPC on the upper back.

Time point given: patch test 2, 6 weeks after DPC sensitization. As to treatment: therapeutic diphenylcyclopropenone sensitization with weekly scalp DPC. The sample holds a few counts of this clonotype. TCRdb recomputed calls from the RACE reads with MiXCR, one row per CDR3 protein. The sample lists about 110,000 distinct CDR3 sequences, 9% to 9.5% occurring once. CDR1 SGHRS and CDR2 YFSETQ come from the germline V gene. V lost 2 bases to trimming and J lost 6 bases, with 7 bases between them. This CDR3 region has 12 residues. The rearrangement uses TRBV5-1 and TRBJ2-3; D ambiguous. This TCR derives from a woman aged 40 to 50 with alopecia areata. Some clones in this sample may be carry-over from other donors' samples. Material: whole blood, obtained in connection with sensitization to the hapten diphenylcyclopropenone (DPC). CDR3 DNA: TGCGCCAGCAGCTTACCGGAGGATACGCAGTATTTT. Protein: CASSLPEDTQYF. Combining the CDR3 with reference TRBV5-1 and TRBJ2-3 gives the whole variable domain KAGVTQTPRYLIKTRGQQVTLSCSPISGHRSVSWYQQTPGQGLQFLFEYFSETQRNKGNFPGRFSGRQFSNSRSEMNVSTLELGDSALYLCASSLPEDTQYFGPGTRLTVL.